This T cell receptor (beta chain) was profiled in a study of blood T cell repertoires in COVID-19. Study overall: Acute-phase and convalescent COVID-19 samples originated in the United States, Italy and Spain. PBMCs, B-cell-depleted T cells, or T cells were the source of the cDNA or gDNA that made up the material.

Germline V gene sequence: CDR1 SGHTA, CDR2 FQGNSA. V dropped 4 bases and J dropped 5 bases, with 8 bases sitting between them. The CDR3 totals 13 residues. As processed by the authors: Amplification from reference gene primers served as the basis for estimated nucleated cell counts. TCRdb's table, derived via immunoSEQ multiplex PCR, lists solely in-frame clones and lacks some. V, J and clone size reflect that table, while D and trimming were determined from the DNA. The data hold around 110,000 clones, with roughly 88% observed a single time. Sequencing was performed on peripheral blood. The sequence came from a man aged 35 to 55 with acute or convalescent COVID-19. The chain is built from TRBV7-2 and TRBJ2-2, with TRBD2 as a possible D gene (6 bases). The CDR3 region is CASSYGGTGELFF. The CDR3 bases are TGTGCCAGCAGCTATGGAGGGACCGGGGAGCTGTTTTTT.